Below are 9 T cell receptor beta chains sequenced from a single sample in a study of T cells after posttransplantation cyclophosphamide. TCRdb keeps only in-frame clones here, not all; method: immunoSEQ multiplex PCR. The sample holds some 9,700 clones, roughly 80% seen once. Cyclophosphamide on days +3 and +4 followed busulfan-fludarabine conditioning and a marrow graft. The sample consisted of PBMCs, taken 1903 days after a stem cell transplant with posttransplant cyclophosphamide. The receptors originated from a female patient in her 40s who received an allogeneic stem cell transplant from a related donor, was CMV-positive, and had no GVHD. Some T cells may possibly be graft donor cells.

This sequence joins TRBV7-8 and TRBJ1-2; possibly TRBD1 for D (6 bases). The germline V gene has CDR1 SGHVS and CDR2 FQNEAQ. The CDR3 totals 17 residues. The V end was cut by 2 bases, the J end by 4 bases, with 20 bases between. The CDR3 region has the DNA TGTGCCAGCAGCTTAACCGGGACACTTCGAGGGGCCTATGGCTACACCTTC. Its translation is CASSLTGTLRGAYGYTF.

This chain links TRBV10-3 with TRBJ1-4, with a tentative D call TRBD1 (5 bases). CDR3 length: 14 amino acids. Trimming shortened V by 5 bases and J by 2 bases, and 9 bases separated the two germline ends. CDR1 is ENHRY and CDR2 is SYGVKD in the germline V gene. The CDR3 region is CAISLTATNEKLFF. DNA for the CDR3: TGTGCCATCAGTCTGACAGCCACTAATGAAAAACTGTTTTTT.

The chain carries TRBV11-3 and TRBJ2-5, with 13 bases aligning to TRBD2. Per germline, CDR1 SGHNT and CDR2 YENEEA. The ends lost 5 bases at V and 5 bases at J; junction bases unmatched: 2. This CDR3 region has 14 residues. The DNA of the CDR3 is TGTGCCAGCAGCGGGACTAGCGGGGTGGAGACCCAGTACTTC. Protein: CASSGTSGVETQYF.

This clone was counted only a few times. The genes are TRBV5-4 and TRBJ2-7; 11 positions agree with TRBD1. Germline V gene sequence: CDR1 SGHNT, CDR2 YYREEE (reference sequence). The CDR3 is 15 residues long. V gave up 0 bases and J gave up 7 bases; unmatched junction bases: 6. CDR3 sequence (DNA): TGTGCCAGCAGCTTGGGGGACAGGGGGGAGAGGGAGCAGTACTTC. Its protein product is CASSLGDRGEREQYF. Supplemented by reference TRBV5-4 and TRBJ2-7, the full variable domain reads ETGVTQSPTHLIKTRGQQVTLRCSSQSGHNTVSWYQQALGQGPQFIFQYYREEENGRGNFPPRFSGLQFPNYSSELNVNALELDDSALYLCASSLGDRGEREQYFGPGTRLTVT.

This rearrangement joins TRBV28 to TRBJ2-7, with 10 bases lining up with TRBD2. CDR1 is MDHEN and CDR2 is SYDVKM in the germline V gene. The trim removed 2 bases at V and 0 bases at J, leaving 13 bases unmatched. The CDR3 consists of 19 residues. CDR3: CASSLNPLEERGGSYEQYF. The CDR3 DNA reads TGTGCCAGCAGTTTAAACCCACTTGAGGAGCGGGGGGGCTCCTACGAGCAGTACTTC.

V and J are TRBV19 and TRBJ2-7, with 7 positions matching TRBD2. CDR3 size: 14 residues. Germline trimming cut 5 bases from V and 3 bases from J; bases unmatched to any gene: 7. CDR1 is LNHDA, CDR2 SQIVND, per germline (reference sequence). The CDR3 DNA follows: TGTGCCAGTAGTGCTCCGGGACTAATCTACGAGCAGTACTTC. Translation gives CASSAPGLIYEQYF.

Worth noting for this clone: At one end the junction does not follow the germline gene, possibly because of a read error. V gene TRBV5-5 combines with J gene TRBJ1-2, with D perhaps matching TRBD1 (5 bases). The CDR3 length is 15 residues. Germline CDR1 is SGHKS and CDR2 is YYEKEE (reference sequence). In DNA form, the CDR3 reads TGTGCCAGCAGCGTTCGGACAACTACTAAATATGGCTACACCTTC. Its translation: CASSVRTTTKYGYTF.

The V call is TRBV11-1, the J call TRBJ2-1; D is possibly TRBD2 (6 bases). With 5 bases removed from V and 5 bases from J, the gap between germline ends came to 16 bases. Per the germline V gene, CDR1 is SGHAT and CDR2 is FQDESV (reference sequence). CDR3 length: 15 amino acids. The CDR3 sequence: CASSPGVGVHNEQFF. CDR3 sequence (DNA): TGTGCCAGCAGCCCGGGGGTGGGGGTACACAATGAGCAGTTCTTC.

V is TRBV4-3 and J is TRBJ2-1; 7 nucleotides match TRBD1. The V segment lost 4 bases and the J segment 2 bases; nucleotides outside the gene matches: 5. This CDR3 has 15 residues. Per germline, CDR1 LGHNA and CDR2 YSLEER. The CDR3 sequence: CASSRQGQTYNEQFF. In DNA, the CDR3 is TGCGCCAGCAGCCGACAGGGTCAAACCTACAATGAGCAGTTCTTC.